The 27 T cell receptor beta chains below were found in one sample sequenced in a study of T cells in Graves' hyperthyroidism and ophthalmopathy. Regions amplified from RNA transcripts were the TCR beta CDR3 regions. TCR CDR3 underwent first-round RT-PCR with the HTBI primer set. TCRdb reprocessed the multiplex PCR reads with MiXCR, giving one entry per CDR3 protein. Here the sample spans roughly 700,000 distinct CDR3 sequences, roughly 32% being singletons. The specimen was blood. These receptor sequences come from a middle-aged woman with Graves' hyperthyroidism.

This clonotype was observed a handful of times. This chain connects TRBV12-3 or TRBV12-4 to TRBJ1-6; 8 bases line up with TRBD1. V dropped 6 bases and J dropped 9; count of bases not matched to a gene: 1. There are 12 residues in the CDR3. CDR3 coding DNA: TGTGCCAGCAGGCAGGGGGCTTCACCCCTCCACTTT. Amino acids: CASRQGASPLHF.

Comments on this clonotype: A read error may account for a junction end that differs from germline. This chain connects TRBV10-3 to TRBJ2-5; tentatively, D is TRBD2 (7 bases). This CDR3 contains 13 residues. Germline V lookup: CDR1 ENHRY, CDR2 SYGVKD. CDR3 protein: CASRGGDQETQHF. The CDR3 nucleotides are TGTGCCTCCAGAGGGGGGGACCAAGAGACCCAGCACTTC.

This clonotype was counted ten times or more. At one boundary the junction diverges from the germline segment, which might be a read error. This chain joins TRBV7-2 and TRBJ1-5; possibly TRBD1 for D (6 bases). CDR3 length equals 15 residues. Germline V gene sequence: CDR1 SGHTA, CDR2 FQGNSA. The CDR3 here is CASSQNQGSNQPQHF. DNA of the CDR3: TGCGCCAGCAGCCAAAATCAGGGGAGCAATCAGCCCCAGCATTTT.

About this clonotype itself: One end of the junction is discordant with germline, which a read error may explain. This chain uses TRBV7-2 with TRBJ2-5; D may be TRBD1 (6 bases). CDR3 length equals 16 residues. Germline assignment: CDR1 SGHTA and CDR2 FQGNSA. The CDR3 nucleotides are TGTGCCAGCAGCTTAGTCACTCAGGGGCGAGGCGAGACCCAGCACTTC. As protein: CASSLVTQGRGETQHF.

V gene TRBV15 combines with J gene TRBJ2-2; a weak D match, TRBD1 (5 bases). The CDR3 covers 11 residues. V lost 4 bases to trimming and J lost 8 bases, with 5 bases between them. Germline CDR1 LNHNV, CDR2 YYDKDF (reference sequence). The CDR3 nucleotides read TGTGCCACCAGCACAGGGGGGGAGCTGTTTTTT. Its translation: CATSTGGELFF.

This clonotype was observed at least ten times. V is TRBV12-3 or TRBV12-4 and J is TRBJ1-2; D may be TRBD1 (5 bases). Trimming removed 5 bases at V and 8 bases at J, with 21 bases between. The CDR3 loop spans 15 amino acids. CDR3 in amino acids: CASSPVRGEAEGYTF. The CDR3 DNA reads TGTGCCAGCAGTCCCGTGCGAGGGGAAGCTGAAGGCTACACCTTC.

This clonotype came up a few times. The V gene is TRBV12-3 or TRBV12-4, the J gene TRBJ1-1; 7 bases line up with TRBD1. V was pared by 3 bases and J by 2 bases, with 6 bases of the junction left unmatched. This CDR3 is built from 15 residues. The CDR3 is CASSFAEGANTEAFF. The CDR3 nucleotides are TGTGCCAGCAGTTTTGCCGAGGGGGCTAACACTGAAGCTTTCTTT.

This clonotype was picked up one time. Written as DNA, the CDR3 is TGTGCCAGCAGCGGGGTTGGTGGGGACACTGAAGCTTTCTTT. Its translation is CASSGVGGDTEAFF. The V call is TRBV5-6, the J call TRBJ1-1, with D unresolved. With 4 bases removed from V and 3 bases from J, the gap between germline ends came to 13 bases. The CDR3 has 14 amino acids. The V gene's germline CDR1 is SGHDT and CDR2 YYEEEE.

This clonotype has a count of ten or more. This chain uses TRBV24-1 with TRBJ2-5; the D is unclear. This CDR3 contains 15 residues. The germline CDR1 and CDR2 sequences are KGHDR and SFDVKD. V dropped 5 bases and J dropped 1 base, with 13 bases sitting between them. In DNA, the CDR3 is TGTGCCACCAGTGCGGCAGGAACGTCCCAAGAGACCCAGTACTTC. It specifies CATSAAGTSQETQYF.

This clonotype was observed once. The chain combines TRBV7-8 with TRBJ1-3, with D uncertain. The CDR3 length is 16 residues. The germline CDR1 and CDR2 sequences are SGHVS and FQNEAQ. Trimming removed 1 base from V and 0 bases from J, with 10 bases in between. The CDR3 nucleotides are TGTGCCAGCAGCTTAGGACCCCAAACCTCTGGAAACACCATATATTTT. Its translation is CASSLGPQTSGNTIYF.

This clonotype was seen a handful of times. This chain connects TRBV24-1 to TRBJ1-2; D is undetermined. Germline lookup yields CDR1 KGHDR and CDR2 SFDVKD. V lost 7 bases and J lost 3, with 8 bases in between. This CDR3 is built from 12 residues. CDR3 sequence reads: CATSEVDYGYTF. The CDR3 bases are TGTGCCACCAGCGAGGTCGACTATGGCTACACCTTC.

The V call is TRBV6-5, the J call TRBJ2-7, with no clear D. Germline CDR1 reads MNHEY; CDR2 reads SVGAGI. V lost 6 bases to trimming and J lost 2 bases, with 11 bases between them. The CDR3 has 13 residues. The CDR3 DNA reads as TGTGCCAGCAGCCTTCCTTTCACCTACGAGCAGTACTTC. Protein sequence: CASSLPFTYEQYF.

The J gene is TRBJ1-2, the V gene TRBV6-1; possibly TRBD1 for D (6 bases). V was pared by 7 bases and J by 4 bases, with 19 bases between. Germline lookup yields CDR1 MNHNS and CDR2 SASEGT. The CDR3 totals 15 residues. CDR3 loop: CASTLDSPKTYGYTF. The CDR3 DNA is TGTGCCAGCACCCTGGACAGCCCAAAAACCTATGGCTACACCTTC.

The rearrangement joins TRBV20-1 to TRBJ2-5, with 9 positions matching TRBD2. The CDR3 sequence is 16 residues long. Per the germline V gene, CDR1 is DFQATT and CDR2 is SNEGSKA (reference sequence). Unmatched junction bases numbered 13, after V lost 5 bases and J lost 3 bases. CDR3 coding DNA: TGCAGTGCTCCGCTTCTGGGGCTAGCGGGGAAAGAGACCCAGTACTTC. Its translation: CSAPLLGLAGKETQYF.

This clonotype has ten or more counts. This chain joins TRBV20-1 and TRBJ1-1; D unresolved. The CDR3 loop spans 14 amino acids. From germline, CDR1 is DFQATT and CDR2 SNEGSKA (reference sequence). Trimming took off 5 bases at V and 5 bases at J, with 18 bases between the two ends. CDR3 in amino acids: CSAETQQGLTEAFF. The DNA for the CDR3 is TGCAGTGCTGAGACACAGCAAGGGTTGACTGAAGCTTTCTTT.

Worth noting for this clonotype: Given a much more abundant clone one base away, this may be a read error. J is TRBJ1-2 and V is TRBV7-9; possibly TRBD1 for D (6 bases). CDR1 SEHNR and CDR2 FQNEAQ come from the germline V gene (reference sequence). The CDR3 has 16 amino acids. Written as DNA, the CDR3 is TGTGCCAGCGGCTTAGGACCGGACCGCGCCAGGGGTGGCTACACCTTC. This translates into CASGLGPDRARGGYTF.

The rearrangement links TRBV11-1 to TRBJ1-1, with TRBD1 matching 7 bases. Germline V lookup: CDR1 SGHAT, CDR2 FQDESV (reference sequence). CDR3 length: 19 residues. V lost 2 bases and J lost 3; bases outside the gene matches: 18. This CDR3 reads CASSLRQGLVLYGYTEAFF. The CDR3, as DNA: TGTGCCAGCAGCTTACGACAGGGACTAGTTCTCTATGGCTACACTGAAGCTTTCTTT.

Points on this clonotype: An end of the junction differs from the germline gene, which may be a read error. This chain connects TRBV25-1 to TRBJ2-5, with 7 bases that match TRBD1. This CDR3 is 14 amino acids long. The germline CDR1 and CDR2 sequences are MGHDK and SYGVNS. CDR3 protein: CTSSIYRGRETQYF. The CDR3 nucleotides are TGTACCAGCAGTATATACAGGGGAAGGGAGACCCAGTACTTC.

The chain uses TRBV9 and TRBJ1-4, with 7 nucleotides matching TRBD1. Per the germline V gene, CDR1 is SGDLS and CDR2 is YYNGEE. The length of the CDR3 is 14 residues. With 4 bases clipped from V and 4 bases from J, the junction kept 4 bases outside the gene matches. CDR3 residues: CASSPTGHNEKLFF. DNA for the CDR3: TGTGCCAGCAGCCCGACAGGGCATAATGAAAAACTGTTTTTT.

This rearrangement joins TRBV25-1 to TRBJ1-2, with 11 bases that match TRBD1. After removal of 6 bases from V and 6 bases from J, the junction contained 9 bases not matched to a gene. In germline, CDR1 is MGHDK, CDR2 SYGVNS. This CDR3 contains 15 residues. CDR3 DNA sequence: TGTGCCAGCAGCACCGGGACAGGGGGTAGGGATGGCTACACCTTC. Amino acids: CASSTGTGGRDGYTF.

The chain employs TRBV10-2 and TRBJ1-5, with TRBD1 matching over 9 bases. J lost 4 bases, V lost 6 bases, and 7 bases had no gene match. The germline gives CDR1 WSHSY, CDR2 SAAADI. The CDR3 has 15 amino acids. The CDR3 DNA reads TGCGCCAGCAGGGCCAGGACAGGGGATAATCAGCCCCAGCATTTT. Translating gives CASRARTGDNQPQHF.

Ten or more counts support this clonotype. V gene TRBV7-9 combines with J gene TRBJ1-5; D not certain. The CDR3 loop spans 14 amino acids. CDR1 and CDR2 from the germline V gene are SEHNR and FQNEAQ (reference sequence). Trimming took off 5 bases at V and 8 bases at J, with 16 bases between the two ends. The CDR3 DNA follows: TGTGCCAGCAGCCCGTGGGCGGATGGGGAGCCCCAGCATTTT. This translates into CASSPWADGEPQHF.

This chain links TRBV24-1 with TRBJ2-1; TRBD2 matches 13 bases. V was pared by 4 bases and J by 2 bases, with 4 bases of the junction left unmatched. Germline CDR1 reads KGHDR; CDR2 reads SFDVKD. The CDR3 extends over 17 amino acids. CDR3 sequence (DNA): TGTGCCACCAGTGAGTACGGGACTAGCGGGACCTACAATGAGCAGTTCTTC. Translated: CATSEYGTSGTYNEQFF.

This clonotype was seen many times. The chain couples TRBV7-9 to TRBJ1-5; 7 bases line up with TRBD1. CDR3 size: 16 residues. In germline, CDR1 is SEHNR, CDR2 FQNEAQ (reference sequence). Trimming cost V 7 bases and J 3 bases; bases outside gene matches: 12. CDR3 protein: CASTFEGAIDNQPQHF. The CDR3 bases are TGTGCCAGCACTTTCGAGGGGGCGATTGACAATCAGCCCCAGCATTTT.

The rearrangement links TRBV9 to TRBJ2-7; D is unclear. CDR1 and CDR2 (germline): SGDLS, YYNGEE. CDR3 length: 13 amino acids. Trimming left V 3 bases short and J 1 base short, with 8 bases between. CDR3 amino acids: CASSGLFSYEQYF. CDR3 coding DNA: TGTGCCAGCAGCGGACTGTTTTCCTACGAGCAGTACTTC.

Ten or more counts support this clonotype. The V call is TRBV12-3 or TRBV12-4, the J call TRBJ1-1, with D maybe TRBD1 (5 bases). V was shortened by 7 bases and J by 5 bases, with 14 bases between the two germline ends. This CDR3 region has 13 residues. CDR3 sequence reads: CASTWGYGTEAFF. The CDR3 bases are TGTGCCAGCACTTGGGGGTATGGAACTGAAGCTTTCTTT.

The chain uses TRBV6-5 and TRBJ2-6, with D unclear. There are 16 residues in the CDR3. V dropped 4 bases and J dropped 1 base, with 11 bases sitting between them. The V gene's germline CDR1 is MNHEY and CDR2 SVGAGI. CDR3 residues: CASSLGRASGANVLTF. As DNA, the CDR3 is TGTGCCAGCAGTTTAGGTCGGGCTTCTGGGGCCAACGTCCTGACTTTC.